This passage covers 24 T cell receptor beta chains from one sample sequenced in a study of shared clonotypes between healthy human individuals. Measured with immunoSEQ multiplex PCR; TCRdb has only the in-frame clones, and not every one. The sample holds more than 550,000 clones, approximately 77% seen once. Sequencing was performed on memory CD4+ T cells sorted from blood. The subset: CD45RA-negative fraction. The source is a woman under 40 in good health.

CDR3 nucleotide sequence: TGTGCCAGCAGCCCACGGACTAGCGGGAGTAATGAGCAGTTCTTC. Translating gives CASSPRTSGSNEQFF. V usage is TRBV9 and J usage is TRBJ2-1, with TRBD2 identical over 13 bases. The V and J ends lost 4 bases and 7 bases, in that order; junction bases with no gene match: 5. CDR1 is SGDLS and CDR2 is YYNGEE in the germline V gene. This CDR3 is built from 15 residues.

This rearrangement joins TRBV5-1 to TRBJ1-5; TRBD1 agrees at 10 bases. The germline gives CDR1 SGHRS, CDR2 YFSETQ. The CDR3 has 15 residues. V lost 4 bases and J lost 6; bases outside the gene matches: 7. CDR3 amino acids: CASSPGQGDGQPQHF. The CDR3 bases are TGCGCCAGCAGCCCCGGACAGGGGGACGGTCAGCCCCAGCATTTT. Complete variable domain (other parts from reference TRBV5-1 and TRBJ1-5): KAGVTQTPRYLIKTRGQQVTLSCSPISGHRSVSWYQQTPGQGLQFLFEYFSETQRNKGNFPGRFSGRQFSNSRSEMNVSTLELGDSALYLCASSPGQGDGQPQHFGDGTRLSIL.

CDR3 bases: TGTGCCAGCACCCGGGAGAGGGGACGGAACACCGGGGAGCTGTTTTTT. Protein: CASTRERGRNTGELFF. V usage is TRBV28 and J usage is TRBJ2-2; tentatively, D is TRBD2 (6 bases). CDR3 length: 16 amino acids. Trimming cost V 7 bases and J 1 base, with 16 bases left between them. CDR1 MDHEN and CDR2 SYDVKM come from the germline V gene.

V usage is TRBV18 and J usage is TRBJ1-4; maybe TRBD1 (6 bases). Between the trimmed V and J ends, which lost 6 bases and 6 bases, there was a span of 23 bases. The CDR3 has 17 amino acids. The germline V gene has CDR1 KGHSH and CDR2 LQKENI. Written as DNA, the CDR3 is TGTGCCAGCTCTCGTACGTGGATCGGACAGTCGGATGAAAAACTGTTTTTT. It codes for CASSRTWIGQSDEKLFF.

The chain combines TRBV6-1 with TRBJ1-2; 11 bases match TRBD1. The CDR3 covers 16 residues. The V gene's germline CDR1 is MNHNS and CDR2 SASEGT. Germline trimming cut 4 bases from V and 8 bases from J; bases unmatched to any gene: 12. CDR3 coding DNA: TGTGCCAGCAGTGCCTCCGGGACAGGGGGTGCCTCAGGCTACACCTTC. Translation: CASSASGTGGASGYTF.

The V and J genes are TRBV4-1 and TRBJ2-7, with 9 bases identical to TRBD1. From germline, CDR1 is MGHRA and CDR2 YSYEKL. This CDR3 spans 16 amino acids. The J segment lost 3 bases and the V segment lost 1 base, leaving 7 bases of the junction unmatched. The CDR3 loop is CASSQGLTGGFYEQYF. CDR3 in DNA: TGCGCCAGCAGCCAAGGTCTTACAGGGGGCTTCTACGAGCAGTACTTC.

V usage is TRBV7-3 and J usage is TRBJ2-3; D uncertain. The CDR3 is 12 residues long. Germline assignment: CDR1 SGHTA and CDR2 FQGTGA. Trimming cost V 5 bases and J 2 bases, with 5 bases left between them. In nucleotides, the CDR3 is TGTGCCAGCAGCCCTAACACAGATACGCAGTATTTT. Encoded protein: CASSPNTDTQYF.

This clone was observed once. J is TRBJ2-7 and V is TRBV28; D is tentatively TRBD1 or TRBD2 (6 bases each). Trimming stripped 8 bases from V and 4 bases from J, with 18 bases between. There are 14 residues in the CDR3. Germline-derived CDR1 and CDR2 are MDHEN and SYDVKM. The CDR3 here is CASGLQGGLYEQYF. In DNA, the CDR3 is TGTGCCAGCGGATTACAGGGAGGATTGTACGAGCAGTACTTC.

A single count supports this clone. The chain has TRBV2 and TRBJ1-1; possible D gene TRBD1, 5 bases. The CDR3 runs to 13 residues. Deletions cut 5 bases from V and 4 bases from J, with 11 bases between. CDR1 and CDR2 from the germline V gene are SNHLY and FYNNEI. The CDR3 sequence: CASSPLGGTEAFF. The CDR3 nucleotides read TGTGCCAGCAGTCCGTTGGGGGGCACTGAAGCTTTCTTT.

This chain connects TRBV28 to TRBJ1-2, with a tentative D call TRBD1 (5 bases). CDR1 is MDHEN, CDR2 SYDVKM, per germline. This CDR3 is 14 amino acids long. V lost 2 bases and J 8 bases, leaving 15 bases between the germline ends. The CDR3 spells CASSLTDSLYGYTF. The DNA of the CDR3 is TGTGCCAGCAGTTTAACCGACAGCCTATACGGCTACACCTTC.

This chain links TRBV28 with TRBJ2-7; D remains unclear. The CDR3 covers 12 residues. Germline CDR1 is MDHEN and CDR2 is SYDVKM. The V gene lost 8 bases and the J gene lost 2 bases, with 10 bases spanning the gap. CDR3 sequence (DNA): TGTGCCAGCGCACCTCAGCCCTACGAGCAGTACTTC. Translated, it gives CASAPQPYEQYF.

The chain has TRBV4-1 and TRBJ2-2; TRBD2 agrees at 14 bases. V gave up 4 bases and J gave up 6 bases; unmatched junction bases: 10. CDR3 length: 18 residues. Germline CDR1 MGHRA, CDR2 YSYEKL. In DNA, the CDR3 is TGCGCCAGCAGCCCCCTTCGGGGGACTAGCGGGAGCTCCGGGGAGCTGTTTTTT. Translation gives CASSPLRGTSGSSGELFF.

The CDR3 sequence is CASRGASGRSDTQYF. The CDR3 bases are TGCGCCAGCAGAGGCGCTAGCGGGAGATCTGATACGCAGTATTTT. The chain employs TRBV4-1 and TRBJ2-3, with 10 bases that match TRBD2. The CDR3 runs 15 residues. The V gene's germline CDR1 is MGHRA and CDR2 YSYEKL. The trim removed 6 bases at V and 6 bases at J, leaving 9 bases unmatched.

The J gene is TRBJ2-2, the V gene TRBV11-2; 7 bases are a match to TRBD2. The CDR3 has 16 amino acids. V was clipped by 5 bases and J by 2 bases; unmatched bases: 8. Germline CDR1 is SGHAT and CDR2 is FQNNGV. Written as DNA, the CDR3 is TGTGCCAGCAGCCAGTGGACTAGAATTAACACCGGGGAGCTGTTTTTT. Amino acid sequence: CASSQWTRINTGELFF.

This chain joins TRBV14 and TRBJ1-2; no definite D call. The V gene lost 3 bases and the J gene lost 3 bases, with 8 bases spanning the gap. Germline CDR1 is SGHDN and CDR2 is FVKESK. The CDR3 consists of 13 residues. This CDR3 reads CASSHDRDYGYTF. The CDR3, as DNA: TGTGCCAGCAGCCACGACCGTGACTATGGCTACACCTTC.

J is TRBJ2-7 and V is TRBV7-9; TRBD1 matches 8 bases. J gave up 2 bases and V 2 bases, and 8 bases lay outside the gene matches. The length of the CDR3 is 16 residues. Germline-derived CDR1 and CDR2 are SEHNR and FQNEAQ (reference sequence). The CDR3 region is CASSLLPGQAPYEQYF. In DNA, the CDR3 is TGTGCCAGCAGCTTATTACCGGGACAGGCCCCCTACGAGCAGTACTTC. Full variable domain (outside the CDR3, taken from reference TRBV7-9 and TRBJ2-7): DTGVSQNPRHKITKRGQNVTFRCDPISEHNRLYWYRQTLGQGPEFLTYFQNEAQLEKSRLLSDRFSAERPKGSFSTLEIQRTEQGDSAMYLCASSLLPGQAPYEQYFGPGTRLTVT.

CDR3 sequence: CASSILAGGPNNEQFF. The CDR3 nucleotides are TGTGCCAGCAGCATACTAGCGGGAGGGCCGAACAATGAGCAGTTCTTC. The chain has TRBV5-6 and TRBJ2-1; 13 bases are shared with TRBD2. CDR1 and CDR2 from the germline V gene are SGHDT and YYEEEE. The CDR3 length is 16 residues. With V trimmed by 4 bases and J by 5 bases, 6 bases remained unmatched.

This chain joins TRBV5-4 and TRBJ1-2, with D possibly matching TRBD1 (5 bases). V shed 2 bases and J shed 8 bases, with 13 bases lying between them. This CDR3 comprises 13 residues. Looked up from germline, CDR1 is SGHNT and CDR2 is YYREEE (reference sequence). The CDR3 DNA sequence: TGTGCCAGCAGCTTCATGGGGCTAGAGGGCTACACCTTC. Protein: CASSFMGLEGYTF.

The rearrangement links TRBV6-5 to TRBJ1-3; 7 bases fit TRBD1. V lost 5 bases and J lost 2; bases outside the gene matches: 6. Germline V gene data show CDR1 as MNHEY and CDR2 as SVGAGI. CDR3 size: 15 residues. The CDR3 here is CASSRETGPGNTIYF. For the CDR3, the DNA is TGTGCCAGCAGTCGCGAGACAGGGCCTGGAAACACCATATATTTT.

This chain connects TRBV28 to TRBJ1-5, with a tentative D call TRBD1 (6 bases). The CDR3 spans 13 residues. From germline, CDR1 is MDHEN and CDR2 SYDVKM. V was clipped by 3 bases and J by 8 bases, with 11 bases between them. The CDR3 coding sequence is TGTGCCAGCAGTTTCTACAGGGAGGAGCCCCAGCATTTT. It encodes CASSFYREEPQHF.

The V gene is TRBV18, the J gene TRBJ2-1; D might be TRBD2 (5 bases). In germline, CDR1 is KGHSH, CDR2 LQKENI. Trimming removed 6 bases at V and 4 bases at J, with 13 bases between. This CDR3 comprises 14 residues. For the CDR3, the DNA is TGTGCCAGCTCTCTGGCGGGTCAGTACAATGAGCAGTTCTTC. This translates into CASSLAGQYNEQFF. Variable domain in full (rest from reference TRBV18 and TRBJ2-1): NAGVMQNPRHLVRRRGQEARLRCSPMKGHSHVYWYRQLPEEGLKFMVYLQKENIIDESGMPKERFSAEFPKEGPSILRIQQVVRGDSAAYFCASSLAGQYNEQFFGPGTRLTVL.

This chain joins TRBV7-3 and TRBJ2-1, with 13 bases that match TRBD2. The V gene end was trimmed by 5 bases and the J gene end by 4 bases; junction bases not matched to a gene: 2. CDR3 length: 15 residues. Per germline, CDR1 SGHTA and CDR2 FQGTGA. CDR3 DNA: TGTGCCAGCAGCCGGACTAGCGGGGGTTACAATGAGCAGTTCTTC. Amino acids: CASSRTSGGYNEQFF.

The rearrangement links TRBV11-3 to TRBJ2-7, with 9 positions matching TRBD1. Germline V gene lookup returns CDR1 SGHNT and CDR2 YENEEA. The CDR3 totals 15 residues. After removal of 5 bases from V and 0 bases from J, the junction contained 5 bases not matched to a gene. Here the CDR3 reads CASSPGQGYSYEQYF. As DNA, the CDR3 is TGTGCCAGCAGCCCGGGACAGGGTTACTCCTACGAGCAGTACTTC. Supplemented by reference TRBV11-3 and TRBJ2-7, the full variable domain reads EAGVVQSPRYKIIEKKQPVAFWCNPISGHNTLYWYLQNLGQGPELLIRYENEEAVDDSQLPKDRFSAERLKGVDSTLKIQPAELGDSAVYLCASSPGQGYSYEQYFGPGTRLTVT.

Comment on this clone: A read error may be the cause here, since a much bigger clone is one base away. The chain has TRBV5-4 and TRBJ2-5; tentative D call: TRBD2 (6 bases). Looked up from germline, CDR1 is SGHNT and CDR2 is YYREEE (reference sequence). This CDR3 spans 13 amino acids. V dropped 0 bases and J dropped 5 bases, with 8 bases sitting between them. This CDR3 is CASSLVGGETQYF. In DNA, the CDR3 is TGTGCCAGCAGCTTGGTTGGGGGGGAGACCCAGTACTTC. Full variable domain (rest looked up from reference TRBV5-4 and TRBJ2-5): ETGVTQSPTHLIKTRGQQVTLRCSSQSGHNTVSWYQQALGQGPQFIFQYYREEENGRGNFPPRFSGLQFPNYSSELNVNALELDDSALYLCASSLVGGETQYFGPGTRLLVL.